The 27 T cell receptor beta chains in this list originate from one sample, sequenced in a study of blood T cell repertoires in COVID-19. Sequencing used immunoSEQ multiplex PCR; TCRdb keeps in-frame clones, though not all of them. The sample holds over 150,000 clones, 84% seen once. Sequenced: peripheral blood. The receptors here all came from a woman of 80 years or more with COVID-19, enrolled during active disease.

A few counts support this clone. The rearrangement joins TRBV30 to TRBJ1-1; D is unclear. The CDR3 runs to 12 residues. The germline V gene has CDR1 GTSNPN and CDR2 SVGIG (reference sequence). Between the trimmed V and J ends, which lost 1 base and 11 bases, there was a span of 14 bases. CDR3 in amino acids: CAWSEPLMMAFF. The DNA of the CDR3 is TGTGCCTGGAGTGAGCCTTTAATGATGGCTTTCTTT.

This chain connects TRBV6-4 to TRBJ2-5, with D perhaps TRBD2 (7 bases). The CDR3 contains 14 residues. The germline V gene has CDR1 MRHNA and CDR2 SNTAGT. V lost 3 bases to trimming and J lost 5 bases, with 13 bases between them. The CDR3 nucleotides are TGTGCCAGCAGTGATTGCGGGGGCGGGGAGACCCAGTACTTC. Residues: CASSDCGGGETQYF.

The chain links TRBV27 to TRBJ1-2; D unresolved. Germline V gene lookup returns CDR1 MNHEY and CDR2 SMNVEV (reference sequence). The V end lost 6 bases, the J end lost 4 bases, and 9 bases lay between the germline ends. This CDR3 is built from 12 residues. The CDR3 reads CASRGGSYGYTF. The CDR3 DNA reads as TGTGCCAGCAGAGGCGGAAGCTATGGCTACACCTTC.

The V and J genes are TRBV4-1 and TRBJ1-1; 9 nucleotides align to TRBD1. Germline V gene sequence: CDR1 MGHRA, CDR2 YSYEKL. The CDR3 runs to 15 residues. The V gene end was trimmed by 4 bases and the J gene end by 1 base; junction bases not matched to a gene: 4. This CDR3 reads CASSRGQGTNTEAFF. The CDR3 nucleotides are TGCGCCAGCAGCCGAGGACAGGGGACGAACACTGAAGCTTTCTTT.

This chain connects TRBV18 to TRBJ2-5; 10 bases are shared with TRBD2. CDR3 size: 14 residues. The V and J ends lost 6 bases and 2 bases, in that order; junction bases with no gene match: 3. Germline CDR1 reads KGHSH; CDR2 reads LQKENI. CDR3 in amino acids: CASSRTSGQETQYF. CDR3 sequence (DNA): TGTGCCAGCTCGCGGACTAGCGGTCAAGAGACCCAGTACTTC.

This chain joins TRBV30 and TRBJ2-3; the match to TRBD2 covers 9 bases. The CDR3 runs to 15 residues. Germline CDR1 GTSNPN, CDR2 SVGIG (reference sequence). The V gene end was trimmed by 2 bases and the J gene end by 6 bases; junction bases not matched to a gene: 9. The CDR3 DNA sequence: TGTGCCTGGAGTAAGACTAGCGGCCTAATCGATACGCAGTATTTT. This gives the protein CAWSKTSGLIDTQYF. The full variable domain, its missing parts supplied by reference TRBV30 and TRBJ2-3, is SQTIHQWPATLVQPVGSPLSLECTVEGTSNPNLYWYRQAAGRGLQLLFYSVGIGQISSEVPQNLSASRPQDRQFILSSKKLLLSDSGFYLCAWSKTSGLIDTQYFGPGTRLTVL.

The V gene is TRBV18, the J gene TRBJ2-5; 8 nucleotides align to TRBD1. CDR1 and CDR2 from the germline V gene are KGHSH and LQKENI. Trimming took 4 bases from V and 2 from J; bases not matched to a gene: 0. This CDR3 has 13 residues. In DNA form, the CDR3 reads TGTGCCAGCTCACGGGACAGGCAAGAGACCCAGTACTTC. Residues: CASSRDRQETQYF.

The rearrangement uses TRBV28 and TRBJ2-2, with D maybe TRBD2 (5 bases). The length of the CDR3 is 15 residues. From germline, CDR1 is MDHEN and CDR2 SYDVKM. With 3 bases removed from V and 8 bases from J, the gap between germline ends came to 16 bases. The CDR3 DNA sequence: TGTGCCAGCAGTTTTAGGCAGCGAGGGCTAGGGGAGCTGTTTTTT. This translates into CASSFRQRGLGELFF.

The gene calls are TRBV18 and TRBJ1-6; D is perhaps TRBD1 (6 bases). The CDR3 extends over 13 amino acids. Deletions cut 6 bases from V and 8 bases from J, with 11 bases between. In germline, CDR1 is KGHSH, CDR2 LQKENI. CDR3 DNA: TGTGCCAGCTCCCGGGACACCGATTCACCCCTCCACTTT. This encodes CASSRDTDSPLHF.

V gene TRBV11-2 combines with J gene TRBJ2-5, with a weak D call TRBD2 (5 bases). CDR1 is SGHAT, CDR2 FQNNGV, per germline. V lost 2 bases and J lost 0, with 22 bases in between. This CDR3 is 19 amino acids long. CDR3 amino acids: CASSLYRGAGRTYQETQYF. DNA of the CDR3: TGTGCCAGCAGCTTATATCGGGGTGCCGGGCGGACGTACCAAGAGACCCAGTACTTC.

J is TRBJ1-6 and V is TRBV6-4, with D hard to call. Trimming stripped 2 bases from V and 7 bases from J, with 6 bases between. This CDR3 has 13 residues. Germline V gene data show CDR1 as MRHNA and CDR2 as SNTAGT. The DNA for the CDR3 is TGTGCCAGCAGTGACAACTTAAATTCACCCCTCCACTTT. Its protein is CASSDNLNSPLHF.

This chain joins TRBV3-1 (or the pseudogene TRBV3-2) and TRBJ1-1; D is ambiguous. Looked up from germline, CDR1 is LGHDT and CDR2 is YNNKEL (reference sequence). V lost 4 bases and J 1 base, leaving 10 bases between the germline ends. The CDR3 totals 14 residues. The DNA of the CDR3 is TGTGCCAGCAGCCCCCTATCTGGGAACACTGAAGCTTTCTTT. Protein: CASSPLSGNTEAFF.

This clone appeared a single time. V gene TRBV21-1 combines with J gene TRBJ1-1; TRBD1, the table's D call, lacks a check against the DNA. TRBV21-1 is noted as a pseudogene. The CDR3 sequence is 14 residues long. This CDR3 is CASSVKEGGPEAFF. The CDR3 DNA sequence: TGTGCCAGCAGCGTTAAAGAAGGGGGCCCTGAAGCTTTCTTT.

The chain couples TRBV16 to TRBJ1-3; D is possibly TRBD1 (5 bases). Germline CDR1 KGHSY, CDR2 FQNENV. The ends were cut back, 4 bases at V and 1 base at J, with 8 bases in the middle. CDR3 length equals 14 residues. The CDR3, as DNA: TGTGCCAGCAGCCCAGACAGTTCTGGAAACACCATATATTTT. It encodes CASSPDSSGNTIYF.

This clone was seen only once. The genes are TRBV7-9 and TRBJ2-2; D may be TRBD2 (6 bases). Germline CDR1 SEHNR, CDR2 FQNEAQ (reference sequence). The ends were cut back, 2 bases at V and 4 bases at J, with 11 bases in the middle. This CDR3 region has 15 residues. The CDR3 sequence is CASSLRRALTGELFF. In DNA, the CDR3 is TGTGCCAGCAGCTTAAGGAGGGCCCTCACCGGGGAGCTGTTTTTT.

J is TRBJ2-2 and V is TRBV7-2, with 7 positions matching TRBD1. With V trimmed by 4 bases and J by 6 bases, 5 bases remained unmatched. The CDR3 runs to 14 residues. Looked up from germline, CDR1 is SGHTA and CDR2 is FQGNSA. This chain's CDR3 is CASSSVGGAGELFF. For the CDR3, the DNA is TGTGCCAGCAGCTCGGTAGGGGGCGCCGGGGAGCTGTTTTTT.

This clone was seen once. V gene TRBV25-1 combines with J gene TRBJ1-5, with D maybe TRBD1 (5 bases). CDR3 length: 14 residues. Per germline, CDR1 MGHDK and CDR2 SYGVNS. The germline V and J ends were trimmed by 1 base and 6 bases, with 10 bases remaining between them. This CDR3 is CASSEWGGAQPQHF. CDR3 nucleotides: TGTGCCAGCAGTGAATGGGGCGGGGCTCAGCCCCAGCATTTT. Using reference TRBV25-1 and TRBJ1-5 for the parts outside the CDR3, the full variable domain is EADIYQTPRYLVIGTGKKITLECSQTMGHDKMYWYQQDPGMELHLIHYSYGVNSTEKGDLSSESTVSRIRTEHFPLTLESARPSHTSQYLCASSEWGGAQPQHFGDGTRLSIL.

The rearrangement uses TRBV28 and TRBJ1-1; 9 nucleotides match TRBD1. CDR1 and CDR2 from the germline V gene are MDHEN and SYDVKM. The CDR3 has 14 amino acids. V dropped 4 bases and J dropped 7; count of bases not matched to a gene: 7. The CDR3 DNA sequence: TGTGCCAGCAGTTACACCGCGGACAGGGGTGAAGCTTTCTTT. It encodes CASSYTADRGEAFF.

The V gene is TRBV2, the J gene TRBJ1-5, with TRBD1 matching over 10 bases. This CDR3 has 15 residues. Germline CDR1 is SNHLY and CDR2 is FYNNEI. V trimming: 4 bases; J trimming: 7 bases; junction bases outside the gene matches: 7. The CDR3 loop reads CASSARTGGSQPQHF. CDR3 nucleotide sequence: TGTGCCAGCAGTGCGAGGACAGGGGGGAGCCAGCCCCAGCATTTT.

V and J are TRBV19 and TRBJ1-2; D ambiguous. Per germline, CDR1 LNHDA and CDR2 SQIVND (reference sequence). Deletions cut 5 bases from V and 4 bases from J, with 14 bases between. This CDR3 is 14 amino acids long. The chain's CDR3 is CASSPRTGSYGYTF. CDR3 sequence (DNA): TGTGCCAGTAGTCCGCGGACGGGATCCTATGGCTACACCTTC.

The sample holds one count of this clone. DNA for the CDR3: TGTGCCAGTAGTAAACAGGAAAGCTACGAGCAGTACTTC. Residues: CASSKQESYEQYF. V is TRBV19 and J is TRBJ2-7, with D perhaps matching TRBD1 (5 bases). The CDR3 spans 13 residues. Germline lookup yields CDR1 LNHDA and CDR2 SQIVND (reference sequence). V was cut by 4 bases and J by 3 bases, with 10 bases left in between.

CDR3 sequence: CASMPGMSYNEQFF. The CDR3 nucleotides read TGTGCCAGCATGCCGGGGATGTCTTACAATGAGCAGTTCTTC. This sequence joins TRBV6-5 and TRBJ2-1; perhaps TRBD2 as D (5 bases). V lost 7 bases to trimming and J lost 4 bases, with 14 bases between them. This CDR3 spans 14 amino acids. Germline V gives CDR1 MNHEY, CDR2 SVGAGI.

The CDR3 is CASSQLGQGPYEQYF. CDR3 sequence (DNA): TGTGCCAGCAGCCAGTTAGGGCAGGGGCCCTACGAGCAGTACTTC. The V call is TRBV6-1, the J call TRBJ2-7; TRBD1 is a possible D gene (6 bases). Trimming removed 6 bases at V and 2 bases at J, with 17 bases between. Germline V gives CDR1 MNHNS, CDR2 SASEGT. There are 15 residues in the CDR3.

The chain uses TRBV4-1 and TRBJ2-3; no reliable D call. V was pared by 4 bases and J by 0 bases, with 14 bases between. The CDR3 sequence is 16 residues long. Germline-derived CDR1 and CDR2 are MGHRA and YSYEKL. The CDR3 DNA reads as TGCGCCAGCAGCCGCCCCTATGAGCCCAGCACAGATACGCAGTATTTT. This translates into CASSRPYEPSTDTQYF.

This clone has only one observation. The V gene is TRBV3-1 (or the pseudogene TRBV3-2), the J gene TRBJ2-1; TRBD2 matches 13 bases. The length of the CDR3 is 16 residues. Germline CDR1 and CDR2: LGHDT and YNNKEL (reference sequence). Trimming took 4 bases from V and 8 from J; bases not matched to a gene: 8. The CDR3 DNA is TGTGCCAGCAGCCGAATAACTAGCGGGAGGGGCGATGAGCAGTTCTTC. Translated, it gives CASSRITSGRGDEQFF.

The chain links TRBV14 to TRBJ2-5; 9 bases are a match to TRBD2. Looked up from germline, CDR1 is SGHDN and CDR2 is FVKESK. V gave up 4 bases and J gave up 4 bases; unmatched junction bases: 10. The CDR3 spans 16 residues. In DNA, the CDR3 is TGTGCCAGCAGCCCGCGGGCTAGCGGGGTGTCAGAGACCCAGTACTTC. Its protein is CASSPRASGVSETQYF.

This chain connects TRBV7-9 to TRBJ1-2; 12 bases align to TRBD1. V gave up 5 bases and J gave up 2 bases; unmatched junction bases: 3. Germline CDR1 SEHNR, CDR2 FQNEAQ (reference sequence). The CDR3 length is 15 residues. CDR3 in DNA: TGTGCCAGCAGCGGGACAGGGGGCGGAAACTATGGCTACACCTTC. Translation: CASSGTGGGNYGYTF. Based on the CDR3 plus reference TRBV7-9 and TRBJ1-2, the full variable domain is DTGVSQNPRHKITKRGQNVTFRCDPISEHNRLYWYRQTLGQGPEFLTYFQNEAQLEKSRLLSDRFSAERPKGSFSTLEIQRTEQGDSAMYLCASSGTGGGNYGYTFGSGTRLTVV.